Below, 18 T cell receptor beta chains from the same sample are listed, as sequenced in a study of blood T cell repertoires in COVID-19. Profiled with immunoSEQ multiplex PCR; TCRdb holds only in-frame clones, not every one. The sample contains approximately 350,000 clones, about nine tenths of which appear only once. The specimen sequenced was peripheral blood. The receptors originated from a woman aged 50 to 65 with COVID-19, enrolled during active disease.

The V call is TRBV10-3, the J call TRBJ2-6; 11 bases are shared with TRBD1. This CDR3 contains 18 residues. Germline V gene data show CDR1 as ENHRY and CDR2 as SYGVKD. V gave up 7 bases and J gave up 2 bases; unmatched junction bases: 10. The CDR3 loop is CAIKSGGQGAAGANVLTF. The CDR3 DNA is TGTGCCATCAAATCCGGCGGACAGGGGGCGGCTGGGGCCAACGTCCTGACTTTC.

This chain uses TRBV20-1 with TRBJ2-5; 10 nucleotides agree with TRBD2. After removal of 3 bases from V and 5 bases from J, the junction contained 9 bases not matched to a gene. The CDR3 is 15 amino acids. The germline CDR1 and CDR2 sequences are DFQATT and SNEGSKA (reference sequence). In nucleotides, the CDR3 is TGCAGTGCTAGTGGACCGGGACTAGCGTACGAGACCCAGTACTTC. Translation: CSASGPGLAYETQYF.

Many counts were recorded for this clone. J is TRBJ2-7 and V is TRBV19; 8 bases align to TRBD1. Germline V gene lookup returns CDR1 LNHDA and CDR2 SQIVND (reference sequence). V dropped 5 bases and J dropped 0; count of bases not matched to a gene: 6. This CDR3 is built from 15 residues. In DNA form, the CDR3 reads TGTGCCAGTAGTCACCGGACAGGGAGCTCCTACGAGCAGTACTTC. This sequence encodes CASSHRTGSSYEQYF.

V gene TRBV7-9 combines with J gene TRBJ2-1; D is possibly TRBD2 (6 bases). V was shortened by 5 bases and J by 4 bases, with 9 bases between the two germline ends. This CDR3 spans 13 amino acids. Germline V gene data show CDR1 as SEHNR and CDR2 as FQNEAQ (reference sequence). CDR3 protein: CASSQSGYNEQFF. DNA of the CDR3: TGTGCCAGCAGCCAGAGCGGGTACAATGAGCAGTTCTTC.

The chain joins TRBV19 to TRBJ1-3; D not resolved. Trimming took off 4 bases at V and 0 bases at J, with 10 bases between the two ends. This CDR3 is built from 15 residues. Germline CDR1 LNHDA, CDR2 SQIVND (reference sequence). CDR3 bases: TGTGCCAGTAGTACCAGTCGATTCTCTGGAAACACCATATATTTT. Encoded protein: CASSTSRFSGNTIYF.

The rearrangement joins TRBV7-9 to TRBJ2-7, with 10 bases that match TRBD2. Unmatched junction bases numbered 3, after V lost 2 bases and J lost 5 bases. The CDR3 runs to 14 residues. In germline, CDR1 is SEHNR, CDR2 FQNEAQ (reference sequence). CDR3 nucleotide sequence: TGTGCCAGCAGCTTACGCCTAGCGGGAGACGAGCAGTACTTC. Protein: CASSLRLAGDEQYF.

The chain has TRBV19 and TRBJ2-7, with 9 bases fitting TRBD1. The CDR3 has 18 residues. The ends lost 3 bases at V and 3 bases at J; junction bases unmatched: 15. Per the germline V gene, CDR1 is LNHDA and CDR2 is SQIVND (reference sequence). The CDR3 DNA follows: TGTGCCAGTAGTATTGATGGGTATGGTTCGGGACAGGGCTACGAGCAGTACTTC. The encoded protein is CASSIDGYGSGQGYEQYF.

The DNA of the CDR3 is TGTGCCACCAGTGGCAGGGCTGACACTGAAGCTTTCTTT. It encodes CATSGRADTEAFF. The chain recombines TRBV24-1 with TRBJ1-1; weak D call: TRBD1 (5 bases). From germline, CDR1 is KGHDR and CDR2 SFDVKD. CDR3 size: 13 residues. The V gene lost 5 bases and the J gene lost 3 bases, with 9 bases spanning the gap.

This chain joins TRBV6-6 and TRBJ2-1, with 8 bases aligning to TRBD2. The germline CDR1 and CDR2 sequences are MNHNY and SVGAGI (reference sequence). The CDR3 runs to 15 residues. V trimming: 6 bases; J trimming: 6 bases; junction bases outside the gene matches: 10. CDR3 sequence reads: CASRDSGRRFNEQFF. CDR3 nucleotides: TGTGCCAGCAGGGACAGCGGGAGAAGGTTCAATGAGCAGTTCTTC.

The DNA for the CDR3 is TGTGCCAGCAGTTTAACCCGACAGAACTTCTACAATGAGCAGTTCTTC. This gives the protein CASSLTRQNFYNEQFF. This rearrangement joins TRBV27 to TRBJ2-1; maybe TRBD1 (5 bases). Germline V CDR1 and CDR2: MNHEY, SMNVEV (reference sequence). CDR3 length: 16 amino acids. V dropped 2 bases and J dropped 3 bases, with 14 bases sitting between them.

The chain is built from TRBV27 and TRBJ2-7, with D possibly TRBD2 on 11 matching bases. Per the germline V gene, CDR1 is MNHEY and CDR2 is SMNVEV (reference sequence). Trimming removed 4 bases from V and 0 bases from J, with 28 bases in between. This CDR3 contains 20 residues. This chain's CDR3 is CASSSRTGGPTSGSSYEQYF. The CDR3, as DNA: TGTGCCAGCAGTTCCAGGACAGGGGGGCCTACTAGCGGGAGCTCCTACGAGCAGTACTTC.

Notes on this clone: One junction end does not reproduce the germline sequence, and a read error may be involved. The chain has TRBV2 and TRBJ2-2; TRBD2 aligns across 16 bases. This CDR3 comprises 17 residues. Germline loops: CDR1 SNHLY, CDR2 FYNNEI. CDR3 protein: CATSGTSGRAPTGELFF. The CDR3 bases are TGTGCCACCAGTGGGACTAGCGGGAGGGCCCCCACCGGGGAGCTGTTTTTT. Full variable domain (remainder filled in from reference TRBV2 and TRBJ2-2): EPEVTQTPSHQVTQMGQEVILRCVPISNHLYFYWYRQILGQKVEFLVSFYNNEISEKSEIFDDQFSVERPDGSNFTLKIRSTKLEDSAMYFCATSGTSGRAPTGELFFGEGSRLTVL.

CDR3 coding DNA: TGTGCCAGCAGCTTACCGGGCACCGGGGAGCTGTTTTTT. It specifies CASSLPGTGELFF. The chain recombines TRBV11-1 with TRBJ2-2; no reliable D call. The V end was cut by 2 bases, the J end by 4 bases, with 5 bases between. CDR3 length: 13 amino acids. Germline loops: CDR1 SGHAT, CDR2 FQDESV (reference sequence).

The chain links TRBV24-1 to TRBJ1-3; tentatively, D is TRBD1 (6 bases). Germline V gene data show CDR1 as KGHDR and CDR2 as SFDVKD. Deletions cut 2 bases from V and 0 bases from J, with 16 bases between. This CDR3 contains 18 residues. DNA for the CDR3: TGTGCCACCAGTGATTCGGGCGAGACAGGTGCCTCTGGAAACACCATATATTTT. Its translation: CATSDSGETGASGNTIYF.

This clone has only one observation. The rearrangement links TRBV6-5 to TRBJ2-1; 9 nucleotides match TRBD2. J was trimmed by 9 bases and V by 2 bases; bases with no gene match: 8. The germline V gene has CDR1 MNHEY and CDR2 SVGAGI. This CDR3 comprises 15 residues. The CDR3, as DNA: TGTGCCAGCAGTTACATTAGCGGGAGTCCGGTTGAGCAGTTCTTC. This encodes CASSYISGSPVEQFF.

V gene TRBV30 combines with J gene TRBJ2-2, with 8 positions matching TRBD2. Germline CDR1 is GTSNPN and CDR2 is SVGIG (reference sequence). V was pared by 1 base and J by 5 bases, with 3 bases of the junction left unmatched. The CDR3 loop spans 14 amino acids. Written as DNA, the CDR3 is TGTGCCTGGAGTGCGGGAGGGGGAACCGGGGAGCTGTTTTTT. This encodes CAWSAGGGTGELFF.

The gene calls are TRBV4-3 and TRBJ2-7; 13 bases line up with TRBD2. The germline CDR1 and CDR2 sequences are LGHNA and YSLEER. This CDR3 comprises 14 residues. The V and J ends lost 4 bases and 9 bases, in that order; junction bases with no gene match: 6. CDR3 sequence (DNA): TGCGCCAGCAGCCCCACTAGCGGGAGGGCTCTGCAGTACTTC. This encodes CASSPTSGRALQYF.

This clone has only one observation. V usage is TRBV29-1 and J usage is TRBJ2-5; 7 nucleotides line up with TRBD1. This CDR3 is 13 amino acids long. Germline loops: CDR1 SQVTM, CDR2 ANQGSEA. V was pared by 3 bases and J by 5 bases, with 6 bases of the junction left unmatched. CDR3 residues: CSVETGFGETQYF. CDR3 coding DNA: TGCAGCGTTGAGACAGGGTTTGGGGAGACCCAGTACTTC. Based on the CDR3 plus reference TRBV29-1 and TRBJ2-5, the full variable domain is SAVISQKPSRDICQRGTSLTIQCQVDSQVTMMFWYRQQPGQSLTLIATANQGSEATYESGFVIDKFPISRPNLTFSTLTVSNMSPEDSSIYLCSVETGFGETQYFGPGTRLLVL.